This section outlines one T cell receptor beta chain sequence together with its context. Its target is not known. The authors took blood RNA from unsorted whole blood and also extracted germline DNA. This sample was included in a study of tumor-infiltrating lymphocytes in primary liver carcinoma. Study overall: Surgery removed the patients' primary liver carcinoma. The yield of productive TCRbeta reads per sample was roughly 3.65 to 8 million and was similar across tissue types.

Researchers generated TCR beta cDNA from approximately 520 ng of total RNA, relying on a constant-region primer. Three-round nested multiplex PCR performed with slightly modified ARM-PCR produced the TCR beta libraries. The first two PCR rounds used TRBV1-TRBV30 primers with a Cbeta primer, 9 to 10 cycles each. One entry per CDR3 protein, called by TCRdb with MiXCR from the multiplex PCR reads. The repertoire consists of some 190,000 distinct CDR3 sequences, with around 60% occurring once and the leading ten covering around three quarters. Germline lookup yields CDR1 MNHNY and CDR2 SVGAGI (reference sequence). CDR3 size: 14 residues. V was clipped by 10 bases and J by 6 bases; unmatched bases: 15. Study outcomes and limitations: Blood had a significantly lower top-250-clone fraction than tumors did (p = 0.039).

This TCR derives from a man aged 40-55 years with primary liver carcinoma and hepatitis B virus infection. Sequences were obtained from peripheral blood. The chain links TRBV6-6 to TRBJ2-7; 7 bases line up with TRBD1. CDR3 region: CATYPDRDLREQYF. CDR3 DNA sequence: TGTGCCACCTACCCCGACAGGGACCTCCGCGAGCAGTACTTC.